This TCR beta chain was profiled in a study of T cells after yellow fever vaccination. General observations from the study: In post-booster samples, most primary-vaccination clones reappeared (under 98% CD4, roughly 89% CD8).

The CDR3 is 13 amino acids. Trimming took 6 bases from V and 3 from J, leaving 13 bases between them. Per germline, CDR1 SQVTM and CDR2 ANQGSEA. This clonotype was picked up a small number of times. The antigen remains undetermined. MiXCR was run by TCRdb on the 5' RACE reads, yielding one entry per CDR3 protein. The sample lists fewer than 450,000 distinct CDR3 sequences; 9.5% to 13% were seen once. This receptor was taken from a man aged 18 to 35 who received the YFV17D yellow fever vaccine. This specimen was PBMCs, taken on the day of the first yellow fever vaccination. The chain carries TRBV29-1 and TRBJ2-3; D remains ambiguous. CDR3 amino acids: CSVATLETDTQYF. DNA for the CDR3: TGCAGCGTCGCTACCTTGGAAACAGATACGCAGTATTTT.